The 23 T cell receptor beta chains below were found in one sample sequenced in a study of blood T cell repertoires in COVID-19. TCRdb keeps only in-frame clones here, not all; method: immunoSEQ multiplex PCR. The sample holds roughly 410,000 clones, about 89% seen once. Sequencing input: peripheral blood. The receptors come from a man between 40 and 49 years old with acute or convalescent COVID-19.

The gene calls are TRBV12-3 or TRBV12-4 and TRBJ2-7; no definite D call. Trimming cost V 6 bases and J 3 bases, with 9 bases left between them. The CDR3 totals 12 residues. As DNA, the CDR3 is TGTGCCAGCAGCACGAACAGCTACGAGCAGTACTTC. This codes for CASSTNSYEQYF.

This chain links TRBV28 with TRBJ2-6, with a possible D match to TRBD2 (5 bases). This CDR3 spans 16 amino acids. V was pared by 3 bases and J by 0 bases, with 9 bases between. The V gene's germline CDR1 is MDHEN and CDR2 SYDVKM. Written as DNA, the CDR3 is TGTGCCAGCAGTTTCGGAGGACCCTCTGGGGCCAACGTCCTGACTTTC. As protein: CASSFGGPSGANVLTF.

This CDR3 is CSVVDRTVNYGYTF. The CDR3 DNA follows: TGCAGCGTCGTAGACCGGACAGTCAACTATGGCTACACCTTC. V gene TRBV29-1 combines with J gene TRBJ1-2; TRBD1 might be the D (6 bases). The V end was cut by 6 bases, the J end by 2 bases, with 16 bases between. The CDR3 is 14 amino acids. Germline CDR1 reads SQVTM; CDR2 reads ANQGSEA.

This clone was seen just once. This chain uses TRBV28 with TRBJ1-1, with a possible D match to TRBD1 (5 bases). V lost 4 bases, J lost 4 bases, and 13 bases lay in between. This CDR3 is built from 14 residues. Germline-derived CDR1 and CDR2 are MDHEN and SYDVKM. DNA for the CDR3: TGTGCCAGCAGTTGGGACTTGGGGGGCACTGAAGCTTTCTTT. Translation gives CASSWDLGGTEAFF.

As regards this clone: Other DNA sequences of this sample code for an identical CDR3. The chain combines TRBV28 with TRBJ1-5; 7 bases line up with TRBD1. The CDR3 extends over 14 amino acids. Trimming removed 6 bases from V and 5 bases from J; junction bases left unmatched: 7. Germline CDR1 reads MDHEN; CDR2 reads SYDVKM. CDR3 amino acids: CASSLGQGDQPQHF. The CDR3 region has the DNA TGTGCCAGCAGCCTGGGGCAGGGGGATCAGCCCCAGCATTTT.

The chain carries TRBV12-3 or TRBV12-4 and TRBJ1-2; possible D gene TRBD1, 6 bases. Trimming stripped 3 bases from V and 8 bases from J, with 10 bases between. The CDR3 extends over 12 amino acids. The CDR3 protein is CASSFHRGGYTF. Written as DNA, the CDR3 is TGTGCCAGCAGTTTTCATAGGGGGGGCTACACCTTC.

The rearrangement links TRBV7-8 to TRBJ2-1, with 13 bases aligning to TRBD2. Trimming removed 5 bases from V and 10 bases from J; junction bases left unmatched: 8. The CDR3 extends over 15 amino acids. Germline loops: CDR1 SGHVS, CDR2 FQNEAQ. DNA of the CDR3: TGTGCCAGCAGCCTAAGACTAGCGGGGGGAGGGGAGCAGTTCTTC. Residues: CASSLRLAGGGEQFF.

The chain joins TRBV5-8 to TRBJ2-1; 11 bases are shared with TRBD1. V lost 3 bases to trimming and J lost 9 bases; unmatched junction nucleotides: 14. This CDR3 has 17 amino acids. Looked up from germline, CDR1 is SGHTS and CDR2 is YDEGEE. The CDR3 region is CASSSLNGQGAPGEQFF. CDR3 in DNA: TGTGCCAGCAGCTCACTAAACGGACAGGGGGCGCCAGGTGAGCAGTTCTTC.

The chain is built from TRBV6-4 and TRBJ1-2; D is undetermined. CDR1 is MRHNA, CDR2 SNTAGT, per germline. Trimming cost V 0 bases and J 8 bases, with 19 bases left between them. The CDR3 loop spans 16 amino acids. The DNA for the CDR3 is TGTGCCAGCAGTGACTCGAAAGTTTTGCAGATTTGGGGCTACACCTTC. This codes for CASSDSKVLQIWGYTF.

This clone was found a few times. The chain employs TRBV6-5 and TRBJ2-2; possible D gene TRBD1, 5 bases. V was clipped by 0 bases and J by 6 bases, with 11 bases between them. The CDR3 extends over 15 amino acids. Germline V CDR1 and CDR2: MNHEY, SVGAGI. The CDR3 reads CASSYSPVGAGELFF. The DNA for the CDR3 is TGTGCCAGCAGTTACTCCCCGGTAGGGGCCGGGGAGCTGTTTTTT.

The rearrangement joins TRBV5-1 to TRBJ1-1; no definite D call. The V gene's germline CDR1 is SGHRS and CDR2 YFSETQ. The CDR3 is 13 residues long. Trimming removed 4 bases at V and 1 base at J, with 8 bases between. CDR3 DNA sequence: TGCGCCAGCAGCCCCGACTGGAACACTGAAGCTTTCTTT. Translated: CASSPDWNTEAFF.

This clone was found once. The chain combines TRBV11-1 with TRBJ1-1; D remains ambiguous. Germline CDR1 is SGHAT and CDR2 is FQDESV (reference sequence). The CDR3 length is 17 residues. V was clipped by 0 bases and J by 3 bases, with 17 bases between them. CDR3 nucleotides: TGTGCCAGCAGCTTAGCGAGGCCACGGTTTAACCACACTGAAGCTTTCTTT. This translates into CASSLARPRFNHTEAFF.

This chain joins TRBV27 and TRBJ2-5; 8 nucleotides align to TRBD1. With 8 bases clipped from V and 4 bases from J, the junction kept 9 bases outside the gene matches. The CDR3 is made up of 14 amino acids. The V gene's germline CDR1 is MNHEY and CDR2 SMNVEV (reference sequence). CDR3 nucleotides: TGTGCCAGCGGGCAAAACAGGGGGAGAGAGACCCAGTACTTC. Translated: CASGQNRGRETQYF.

The chain combines TRBV18 with TRBJ2-5, with 7 nucleotides matching TRBD1. CDR3 length: 15 residues. CDR1 and CDR2 (germline): KGHSH, LQKENI. V was clipped by 2 bases and J by 2 bases; unmatched bases: 5. CDR3 region: CASSPDPTGQETQYF. CDR3 sequence (DNA): TGTGCCAGCTCACCAGACCCGACAGGGCAAGAGACCCAGTACTTC.

The V call is TRBV25-1, the J call TRBJ2-7, with D possibly matching TRBD1 (6 bases). CDR3 length: 16 residues. Germline V lookup: CDR1 MGHDK, CDR2 SYGVNS. Trimming left V 1 base short and J 7 bases short, with 20 bases between. This chain's CDR3 is CASSELGQGSVGEQYF. In DNA form, the CDR3 reads TGTGCCAGCAGTGAATTGGGGCAGGGGTCAGTGGGGGAGCAGTACTTC.

This chain links TRBV4-3 with TRBJ2-7; D might be TRBD1 (7 bases). Germline V gene sequence: CDR1 LGHNA, CDR2 YSLEER. This CDR3 contains 15 residues. V was shortened by 1 base and J by 7 bases, with 17 bases between the two germline ends. In DNA, the CDR3 is TGCGCCAGCAGCCAAGTGGCCAGGGGGGCAGGGGAGCAGTACTTC. As protein: CASSQVARGAGEQYF.

This sequence joins TRBV12-3 or TRBV12-4 and TRBJ1-2, with D maybe TRBD1 (6 bases). This CDR3 region has 12 residues. Trimming cost V 9 bases and J 3 bases, with 11 bases left between them. The chain's CDR3 is CASTGLDYGYTF. For the CDR3, the DNA is TGTGCCAGTACAGGGCTTGACTATGGCTACACCTTC.

About this clone itself: Other DNA sequences from this sample encode an identical CDR3 as well. The genes are TRBV5-1 and TRBJ1-1; D unclear. This CDR3 region has 13 residues. Germline CDR1 reads SGHRS; CDR2 reads YFSETQ. Trimming removed 6 bases from V and 4 bases from J, with 13 bases in between. The CDR3 DNA reads TGCGCCAGCACCGGAGGGCTTGGCACTGAAGCTTTCTTT. Translating gives CASTGGLGTEAFF. Filled out from reference TRBV5-1 and TRBJ1-1, the complete variable domain reads KAGVTQTPRYLIKTRGQQVTLSCSPISGHRSVSWYQQTPGQGLQFLFEYFSETQRNKGNFPGRFSGRQFSNSRSEMNVSTLELGDSALYLCASTGGLGTEAFFGQGTRLTVV.

This clone showed up just a few times. The V call is TRBV9, the J call TRBJ2-1, with TRBD2 matching over 12 bases. J lost 9 bases, V lost 0 bases, and 4 bases had no gene match. CDR3 length: 15 residues. Germline loops: CDR1 SGDLS, CDR2 YYNGEE. The CDR3 sequence: CASSVALAGGSEQFF. CDR3 in DNA: TGTGCCAGCAGCGTAGCACTAGCGGGGGGCAGTGAGCAGTTCTTC.

As to this clone: Other DNA sequences in the sample encode the same CDR3. V usage is TRBV5-4 and J usage is TRBJ1-2, with unresolved D. The CDR3 runs 14 residues. CDR1 SGHNT and CDR2 YYREEE come from the germline V gene (reference sequence). V was trimmed by 1 base and J by 2 bases, leaving 9 bases between them. In nucleotides, the CDR3 is TGTGCCAGCAGCTTGATTGGGAGCAACTATGGCTACACCTTC. It specifies CASSLIGSNYGYTF.

The chain employs TRBV19 and TRBJ1-2; a weak D match, TRBD1 (6 bases). Germline V lookup: CDR1 LNHDA, CDR2 SQIVND (reference sequence). There are 13 residues in the CDR3. Trimming left V 10 bases short and J 8 bases short, with 20 bases between. This chain's CDR3 is CAIQAGGHGGYTF. The CDR3 DNA follows: TGTGCCATTCAGGCCGGGGGGCATGGGGGCTACACCTTC.

The chain joins TRBV5-1 to TRBJ1-1; D not resolved. The V gene lost 2 bases and the J gene lost 5 bases, with 13 bases spanning the gap. CDR3 size: 14 residues. Germline lookup yields CDR1 SGHRS and CDR2 YFSETQ. The CDR3 reads CASSLGMGGTEAFF. The CDR3 region has the DNA TGCGCCAGCAGCTTAGGGATGGGAGGGACTGAAGCTTTCTTT. Filled out from reference TRBV5-1 and TRBJ1-1, the complete variable domain reads KAGVTQTPRYLIKTRGQQVTLSCSPISGHRSVSWYQQTPGQGLQFLFEYFSETQRNKGNFPGRFSGRQFSNSRSEMNVSTLELGDSALYLCASSLGMGGTEAFFGQGTRLTVV.

The rearrangement uses TRBV5-1 and TRBJ1-1, with a tentative D call TRBD1 (6 bases). CDR3 length: 13 amino acids. Germline V gives CDR1 SGHRS, CDR2 YFSETQ. The germline V and J ends were trimmed by 4 bases and 4 bases, with 11 bases remaining between them. Here the CDR3 reads CASSRARGTEAFF. The CDR3 DNA reads as TGCGCCAGCAGCCGCGCCAGGGGCACTGAAGCTTTCTTT. Using reference TRBV5-1 and TRBJ1-1 for the parts outside the CDR3, the full variable domain is KAGVTQTPRYLIKTRGQQVTLSCSPISGHRSVSWYQQTPGQGLQFLFEYFSETQRNKGNFPGRFSGRQFSNSRSEMNVSTLELGDSALYLCASSRARGTEAFFGQGTRLTVV.